This record concerns one TCR beta chain sequence. Profiling relied on immunoSEQ multiplex PCR, and the TCRdb table lists in-frame clones only, not all of them. The sample contains 200,000 to 300,000 clones, approximately 90% of which appear only once. The data belong to a study of blood T cell repertoires in COVID-19. Sequencing was carried out using PBMCs or T cells enriched from blood (not recorded which). The TCR comes from a woman in her thirties or forties with acute COVID-19.

CDR3 nucleotides: TGTGCCAGTGGGGGCGGAGACCGCTTAGGCTACACCTTC. Amino acids: CASGGGDRLGYTF. The chain couples TRBV27 to TRBJ1-2; D is possibly TRBD1 (6 bases). V lost 9 bases, J lost 8 bases, and 19 bases lay in between. CDR3 length: 13 amino acids. Germline CDR1 and CDR2: MNHEY and SMNVEV (reference sequence).